Given below is one TCR beta chain in context. This sample was included in a study of blood T cell repertoires in COVID-19. Study information: Sites in the United States, Italy and Spain provided acute and convalescent COVID-19 samples. PBMCs, B-cell-depleted T cells, or T cells provided the cDNA or gDNA that made up the material.

Original methodology: Researchers report that nucleated cell counts were estimated from reference gene primer amplification. The repertoire was sequenced with immunoSEQ multiplex PCR; TCRdb's copy has only in-frame clones and lacks some. V and J calls and clone size come straight from that table; D and trimming were deduced from the DNA. The table records 150,000 or so clones, approximately 83% of them present only once. Between the trimmed V and J ends, which lost 2 bases and 2 bases, there was a span of 15 bases. Germline lookup yields CDR1 MNHNY and CDR2 SVGAGI (reference sequence). The CDR3 is made up of 16 amino acids.

This receptor was identified in a human donor in a cohort sampled during active COVID-19. J is TRBJ2-5 and V is TRBV6-6; D is perhaps TRBD2 (5 bases). The sample was peripheral blood. The CDR3 sequence is CASSYDGRRTQETQYF. As DNA, the CDR3 is TGTGCCAGCAGTTACGATGGACGGAGGACGCAAGAGACCCAGTACTTC.